This TCR beta chain comes out of a study of blood T cell repertoires in COVID-19. CDR3 size: 15 residues. Germline loops: CDR1 LGHDT, CDR2 YNNKEL (reference sequence). V trimming: 4 bases; J trimming: 6 bases; junction bases outside the gene matches: 7. Original handling: Amplification of reference gene primers was used by the study to estimate nucleated cell counts. This table comes from immunoSEQ multiplex PCR, and its TCRdb copy is limited to in-frame clones, with some not included. For V, J and clone size, that table is used; D and trimming come from the DNA. The data contain hundreds of thousands of clones, about 80% of them singletons.

This receptor was identified in a woman aged 40-49 years with active or convalescent COVID-19. The chain is built from TRBV3-1 (or the pseudogene TRBV3-2) and TRBJ2-2, with 8 bases identical to TRBD2. The sequenced material came from peripheral blood. In nucleotides, the CDR3 is TGTGCCAGCAGCCCATCACAGCGGGGGTCCGGGGAGCTGTTTTTT. Translation gives CASSPSQRGSGELFF.